The TCR beta chain described here comes from a study of T cell changes during pregnancy in multiple sclerosis. CDR3 length: 14 residues. V dropped 8 bases and J dropped 4 bases, with 17 bases sitting between them. Germline-derived CDR1 and CDR2 are MNHEY and SMNVEV (reference sequence). The protocol was immunoSEQ multiplex PCR, while the TCRdb copy is restricted to in-frame clones and leaves out a portion. Found here are about 39,000 clones, 90% to 95% of them singletons; the top ten hold roughly 0.41%. The V gene is TRBV27, the J gene TRBJ1-1; the D gene is possibly TRBD1 (6 bases). This clonotype originated in a female donor with multiple sclerosis, enrolled in a pregnancy study. The sample was CD4+ T cells from peripheral blood mononuclear cells, taken in the first trimester of pregnancy. The CDR3 loop reads CASGFLRGGTEAFF. CDR3 nucleotides: TGTGCCAGCGGATTTCTTCGAGGGGGCACTGAAGCTTTCTTT.